This is a list of T cell receptor beta chains from one sample in a study of CXCR3-negative and CXCR3-positive naive CD8 T cells. TCRdb re-called the 5' RACE reads and gives one entry per CDR3 protein, without DNA. This listing includes tens of thousands of distinct CDR3 sequences. Source material: naive CXCR3- CD8+ T cells from blood. The receptors come from a human donor in good health. Some clones in this sample may be carry-over from other donors' samples. CDR3s include the opening cysteine and the closing phenylalanine or tryptophan. Each record gives: J gene, CDR3 length, V gene, CDR3 protein.

TRBJ2-2 17 TRBV7-3 CASSLNSGGSNTGELFF
TRBJ1-5 15 TRBV20-1 CSARDEDWSNQPQHF
TRBJ2-3 14 TRBV7-2 CASSLDNLSDTQYF
TRBJ2-5 12 TRBV20-1 CSARGPLETQYF
TRBJ2-1 14 TRBV5-1 CASSTTGWDNEQFF
TRBJ2-1 15 TRBV9 CASSEEREPDNEQFF
TRBJ2-5 13 TRBV29-1 CSVGQGSQETQYF
TRBJ2-7 14 TRBV29-1 CSALDDGEIYEQYF
TRBJ2-7 15 TRBV20-1 CSATDRGSSSYEQYF
TRBJ2-7 14 TRBV29-1 CSATVRGTPSEQYF
TRBJ1-5 14 TRBV12-3/TRBV12-4 CASSPGGHRQPQHF
TRBJ2-7 13 TRBV7-3 CASSLGLPGEQYF
TRBJ1-4 13 TRBV27 CASTGLKNEKLFF
TRBJ2-3 16 TRBV11-2 CASSSLQGEGTDTQYF
TRBJ2-7 23 TRBV12-3/TRBV12-4 CASSFLAVGLAGAQPRETYEQYF
TRBJ2-7 14 TRBV7-6 CASSQKSEAYEQYF
TRBJ2-7 13 TRBV20-1 CSARDSENYEQYF
TRBJ1-1 16 TRBV4-1 CASSQEVTGGGTEAFF
TRBJ1-5 16 TRBV4-3 CASSYNLGTGNQPQHF
TRBJ2-1 15 TRBV5-1 CASPGGLADNREQFF
TRBJ2-5 14 TRBV7-9 CASSLVSGGETQYF
TRBJ1-5 13 TRBV27 CASSLRGTQPQHF
TRBJ2-5 14 TRBV7-9 CASSSTARQETQYF
TRBJ1-2 16 TRBV7-2 CASSLEGGTTNYGYTF
TRBJ2-7 15 TRBV28 CASSFRWGAEDEQYF
TRBJ2-5 14 TRBV28 CASSSGRGLETQYF
TRBJ2-5 13 TRBV12-3/TRBV12-4 CASSLGRVETQYF
TRBJ2-7 14 TRBV5-5 CASSPPAGSYEQYF
TRBJ2-1 11 TRBV29-1 CSVVGGNEQFF
TRBJ1-1 14 TRBV10-3 CAISGTQGRTEAFF
TRBJ2-5 17 TRBV29-1 CSVEGGLAGTSQETQYF
TRBJ1-1 13 TRBV5-1 CASSTTGGTEAFF
TRBJ2-1 16 TRBV7-3 CASSKQRDTDSNEQFF
TRBJ2-2 12 TRBV18 CASEEDTGELFF
TRBJ2-7 16 TRBV7-9 CASSSPGQVLSYEQYF
TRBJ2-5 13 TRBV20-1 CSARGQGEETQYF
TRBJ2-5 14 TRBV4-1 CASSQSGDQETQYF
TRBJ1-1 14 TRBV28 CASESGRMNTEAFF
TRBJ2-6 17 TRBV28 CASSSPLGESGANVLTF
TRBJ1-1 17 TRBV28 CASSSTTWIAMNTEAFF
TRBJ1-2 20 TRBV3-1 CASSPHTQGPAGSLHYGYTF
TRBJ2-2 15 TRBV28 CASSSGTTNTGELFF
TRBJ2-7 14 TRBV29-1 CSARFLDRTYEQYF
TRBJ2-5 17 TRBV4-1 CASSQGRLAGVQETQYF
TRBJ1-1 14 TRBV6-2/TRBV6-3 CASSYQGMNTEAFF
TRBJ2-2 14 TRBV19 CASFGQGKTGELFF
TRBJ2-1 16 TRBV4-3 CASSQDRVSSYNEQFF
TRBJ2-7 16 TRBV6-6 CASSHLGGASSYEQYF
TRBJ1-6 16 TRBV4-3 CASSQDSGANNSPLHF
TRBJ1-5 15 TRBV27 CASGRRGYSNQPQHF